This T cell receptor beta chain was observed in a study of blood T cell repertoires in COVID-19. Study-level background: From the United States, Italy and Spain came samples of acute and convalescent COVID-19. PBMCs, B-cell-depleted T cells, or T cells provided the cDNA or gDNA that made up the material.

In the original analysis: Amplifying reference gene primers gave estimates of nucleated cell counts. Repertoires were generated with immunoSEQ multiplex PCR, while TCRdb's copy carries only in-frame clones and drops some. Clonal size and the V and J genes are those of that table, whereas D and trimming came from the DNA. In the table there are 450,000 or so clones, 89% of which are singletons. Enrolment of Seattle patients took place during active infection, and they were followed longitudinally. The length of the CDR3 is 14 residues. The germline V and J ends were trimmed by 5 bases and 8 bases, with 15 bases remaining between them. CDR1 is SGHAT, CDR2 FQDESV, per germline (reference sequence).

Sequencing input: peripheral blood. The rearrangement links TRBV11-1 to TRBJ1-4; D uncertain. The clonotype comes from a man younger than 30 with COVID-19, enrolled during active disease. The CDR3 DNA reads as TGTGCCAGCAGCCATACACCGAAACAAGAAAAACTGTTTTTT. Protein: CASSHTPKQEKLFF.